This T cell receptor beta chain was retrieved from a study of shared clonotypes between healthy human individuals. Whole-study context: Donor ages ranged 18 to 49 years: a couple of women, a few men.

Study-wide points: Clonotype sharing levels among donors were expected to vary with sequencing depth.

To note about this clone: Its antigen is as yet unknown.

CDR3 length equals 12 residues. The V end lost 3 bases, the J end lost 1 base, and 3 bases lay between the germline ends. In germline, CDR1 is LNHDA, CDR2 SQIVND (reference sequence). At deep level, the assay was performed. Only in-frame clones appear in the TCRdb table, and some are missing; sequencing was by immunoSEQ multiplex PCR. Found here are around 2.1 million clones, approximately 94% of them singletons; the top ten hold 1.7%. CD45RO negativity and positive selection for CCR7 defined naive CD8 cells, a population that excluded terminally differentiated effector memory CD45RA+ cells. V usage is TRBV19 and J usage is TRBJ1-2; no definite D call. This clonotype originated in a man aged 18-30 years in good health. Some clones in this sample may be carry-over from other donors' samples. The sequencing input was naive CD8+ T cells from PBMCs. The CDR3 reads CASSMDNYGYTF. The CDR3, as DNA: TGTGCCAGTAGTATGGATAACTATGGCTACACCTTC.